This T cell receptor beta chain was recorded in a study of control samples from healthy donors and cancer patients. Some clones are missing from TCRdb's copy, which holds only in-frame ones; the method was immunoSEQ multiplex PCR. The data contain under 200,000 clones, over 85% of them singletons. The CDR3 is 13 residues long. The germline gives CDR1 WNHNN, CDR2 SYGVQD (reference sequence). V shed 6 bases, J shed 9 bases, and the junction held 8 bases outside the gene matches. The TCR originated in a woman between 55 and 75 years old in good health. The sequenced sample was blood. V is TRBV10-1 and J is TRBJ2-5; the match to TRBD1 covers 9 bases. CDR3 loop: CASSFTGGGPQYF. The CDR3 nucleotides are TGCGCCAGCAGCTTCACAGGGGGCGGGCCCCAGTACTTC.